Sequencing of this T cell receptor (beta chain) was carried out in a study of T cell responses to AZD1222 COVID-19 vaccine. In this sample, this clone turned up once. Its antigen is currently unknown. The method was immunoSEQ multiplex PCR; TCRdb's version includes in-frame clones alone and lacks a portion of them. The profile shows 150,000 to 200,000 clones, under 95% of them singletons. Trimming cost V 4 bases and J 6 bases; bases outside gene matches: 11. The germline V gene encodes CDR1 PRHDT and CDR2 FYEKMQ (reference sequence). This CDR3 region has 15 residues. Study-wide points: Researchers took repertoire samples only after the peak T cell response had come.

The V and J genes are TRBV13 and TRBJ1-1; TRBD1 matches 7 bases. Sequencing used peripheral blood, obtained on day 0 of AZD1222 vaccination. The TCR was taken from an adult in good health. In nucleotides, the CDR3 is TGTGCCAGCAGCTCGGGATCACAGGGGTATCCTGAAGCTTTCTTT. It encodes CASSSGSQGYPEAFF. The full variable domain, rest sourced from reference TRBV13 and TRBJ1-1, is AAGVIQSPRHLIKEKRETATLKCYPIPRHDTVYWYQQGPGQDPQFLISFYEKMQSDKGSIPDRFSAQQFSDYHSELNMSSLELGDSALYFCASSSGSQGYPEAFFGQGTRLTVV.